The 11 T cell receptor beta chains presented below share a single source sample, sequenced in a study of cytomegalovirus exposure and HLA in healthy donors. Primers for the PCR totalled 60 Vbeta and 13 Jbeta. Clones were sequenced by immunoSEQ multiplex PCR, and TCRdb holds only the in-frame ones, with some missing. The data hold roughly 160,000 clones, with roughly 79% observed a single time. Sequencing was performed on PBMCs. Source of these receptors: a man aged 45 to 65 in good health and CMV-seropositive.

This chain links TRBV27 with TRBJ1-2; maybe TRBD1 (6 bases). The ends were cut back, 2 bases at V and 4 bases at J, with 8 bases in the middle. Germline CDR1 is MNHEY and CDR2 is SMNVEV (reference sequence). This CDR3 comprises 13 residues. CDR3 nucleotides: TGTGCCAGCAGTTTAAGGGGGTTCTATGGCTACACCTTC. It encodes CASSLRGFYGYTF.

This sequence joins TRBV7-6 and TRBJ1-2; 7 nucleotides match TRBD1. The CDR3 runs 17 residues. Trimming took 2 bases from V and 5 from J; bases not matched to a gene: 14. Germline values: CDR1 SGHVS, CDR2 FNYEAQ. CDR3 coding DNA: TGTGCCAGCAGCTTATCCCCTACGGACAGGCTAGATTATGGCTACACCTTC. Translation gives CASSLSPTDRLDYGYTF. Full variable domain (missing parts from reference TRBV7-6 and TRBJ1-2): GAGVSQSPRYKVTKRGQDVALRCDPISGHVSLYWYRQALGQGPEFLTYFNYEAQQDKSGLPNDRFSAERPEGSISTLTIQRTEQRDSAMYRCASSLSPTDRLDYGYTFGSGTRLTVV.

The chain couples TRBV5-6 to TRBJ2-7; 7 positions match TRBD1. CDR1 SGHDT and CDR2 YYEEEE come from the germline V gene. Losses at the gene ends were 3 bases for V and 7 bases for J; bases not matched to a gene: 4. The CDR3 consists of 12 residues. The CDR3 coding sequence is TGTGCCAGCAGCTCTGGGACAGTTGAGCAGTACGTC. Translating it yields CASSSGTVEQYV.

The CDR3 sequence is CASSSDRGTYGYTF. The CDR3 nucleotides are TGTGCCAGCAGCTCCGACAGGGGGACCTATGGCTACACCTTC. This chain uses TRBV7-2 with TRBJ1-2; 9 positions agree with TRBD1. Germline lookup yields CDR1 SGHTA and CDR2 FQGNSA. Trimming took 4 bases from V and 4 from J; bases not matched to a gene: 4. The CDR3 consists of 14 residues.

The chain employs TRBV5-6 and TRBJ1-2, with 9 positions matching TRBD1. V lost 0 bases to trimming and J lost 3 bases; unmatched junction nucleotides: 6. The CDR3 has 16 amino acids. From germline, CDR1 is SGHDT and CDR2 YYEEEE. The CDR3 DNA reads TGTGCCAGCAGCTTGGGGACAGGGGCCCCACACTATGGCTACACCTTC. Translated, it gives CASSLGTGAPHYGYTF.

The chain couples TRBV28 to TRBJ2-7; TRBD2 might be the D (6 bases). The CDR3 consists of 13 residues. Germline V lookup: CDR1 MDHEN, CDR2 SYDVKM. The CDR3 sequence: CALQEGMTREQYF. The CDR3 coding sequence is TGTGCGCTCCAGGAGGGAATGACCCGCGAGCAGTACTTC.

The V and J genes are TRBV27 and TRBJ1-5; tentative D call: TRBD1 (5 bases). V was shortened by 2 bases and J by 7 bases, with 12 bases between the two germline ends. The V gene's germline CDR1 is MNHEY and CDR2 SMNVEV (reference sequence). This CDR3 region has 14 residues. The chain's CDR3 is CASSLGAGWQPQHF. The CDR3 nucleotides read TGTGCCAGCAGTTTAGGCGCAGGGTGGCAGCCCCAGCATTTT.

This clone was detected only once. The chain is built from TRBV6-1 and TRBJ2-1, with D unresolved. The CDR3 spans 15 residues. Germline lookup yields CDR1 MNHNS and CDR2 SASEGT. Trimming pared 7 bases from V and 5 bases from J, leaving 18 bases between. The CDR3 here is CASTTFSLGDNEQFF. CDR3 nucleotides: TGTGCCAGCACAACCTTCAGCCTGGGCGACAATGAGCAGTTCTTC.

This clone appeared a few times. J is TRBJ2-1 and V is TRBV7-8, with 8 bases that match TRBD2. The V gene end was trimmed by 1 base and the J gene end by 0 bases; junction bases not matched to a gene: 8. CDR3 length: 18 residues. Looked up from germline, CDR1 is SGHVS and CDR2 is FQNEAQ. Written as DNA, the CDR3 is TGTGCCAGCAGCTTAGGCGGGAGCGGGGGCCGCTCCTACAATGAGCAGTTCTTC. Its translation is CASSLGGSGGRSYNEQFF.

CDR3 sequence: CASSQASAAQETQYF. CDR3 nucleotides: TGCGCCAGCAGCCAAGCCTCGGCGGCTCAAGAGACCCAGTACTTC. The rearrangement links TRBV4-1 to TRBJ2-5; D is uncertain. The CDR3 totals 15 residues. Trimming cost V 1 base and J 2 bases, with 11 bases left between them. Germline loops: CDR1 MGHRA, CDR2 YSYEKL.

The CDR3 DNA is TGTGCCAGCAGTGTCCGACAGGGTGCAGATACGCAGTATTTT. Translating gives CASSVRQGADTQYF. The chain is built from TRBV6-1 and TRBJ2-3; TRBD1 matches 7 bases. The CDR3 is 14 amino acids. CDR1 is MNHNS, CDR2 SASEGT, per germline. The junction had 5 bases not matched to a gene; V was cut back by 4 bases and J by 4 bases.